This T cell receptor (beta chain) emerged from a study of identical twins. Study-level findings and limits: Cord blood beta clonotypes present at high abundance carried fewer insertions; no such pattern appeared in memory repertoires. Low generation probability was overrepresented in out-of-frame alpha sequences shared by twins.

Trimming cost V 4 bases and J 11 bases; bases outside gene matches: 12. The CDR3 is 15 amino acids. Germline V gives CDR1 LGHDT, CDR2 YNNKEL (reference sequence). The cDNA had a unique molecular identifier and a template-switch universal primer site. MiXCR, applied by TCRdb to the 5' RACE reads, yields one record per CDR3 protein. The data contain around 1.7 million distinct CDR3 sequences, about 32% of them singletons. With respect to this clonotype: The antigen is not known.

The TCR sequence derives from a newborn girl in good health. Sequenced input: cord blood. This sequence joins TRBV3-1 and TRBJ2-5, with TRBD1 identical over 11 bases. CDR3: CASSRAGQGGNEQYF. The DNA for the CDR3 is TGTGCCAGCAGCCGAGCGGGACAGGGGGGCAATGAGCAGTACTTC.